Each of the 14 T cell receptor beta chains below was sequenced from the same sample in a study of blood T cells in healthy people across ages (dated by TCRdb to the mid-2010s). Library preparation employed 5' RACE. TCRdb lists the instrument as Illumina HiSeq 2500. A second roughly 7 to 11 cycle PCR used a sample-barcoded 5' primer and a J-beta primer mix. TCRdb cleaned the public reads at Q25 with fastp, built clones with MiXCR and kept in-frame beta chains. A single entry per CDR3 protein holds the most common genes and DNA from its merged rows. The sample table contains approximately 880,000 distinct CDR3 sequences; only one count was recorded for 40% to 60% of them. The ten biggest clones cover over 10% of the sample. Sequenced material: blood. The receptors originated from a man between 25 and 39 years old in good health.

This clonotype appeared a few times. This chain connects TRBV11-1 to TRBJ2-3; D remains unclear. CDR1 SGHAT and CDR2 FQDESV come from the germline V gene (reference sequence). This CDR3 has 15 residues. Trimming pared 7 bases from V and 0 bases from J, leaving 14 bases between. In DNA form, the CDR3 reads TGTGCCAGCATCCTCGGGCGGCAAAGCACAGATACGCAGTATTTT. It encodes CASILGRQSTDTQYF. The whole variable domain, filled in from reference TRBV11-1 and TRBJ2-3, reads EAEVAQSPRYKITEKSQAVAFWCDPISGHATLYWYRQILGQGPELLVQFQDESVVDDSQLPKDRFSAERLKGVDSTLKIQPAELGDSAMYLCASILGRQSTDTQYFGPGTRLTVL.

This chain uses TRBV20-1 with TRBJ2-5; 10 nucleotides match TRBD2. CDR1 DFQATT and CDR2 SNEGSKA come from the germline V gene (reference sequence). V was clipped by 1 base and J by 0 bases; unmatched bases: 2. The CDR3 covers 15 residues. For the CDR3, the DNA is TGCAGTGCTAGAGCAGCGGGGGGGAACCAAGAGACCCAGTACTTC. Its translation: CSARAAGGNQETQYF.

This clonotype has just one count. This chain connects TRBV4-2 to TRBJ2-5; TRBD2 might be the D (5 bases). This CDR3 has 17 amino acids. Germline lookup yields CDR1 LGHNA and CDR2 YNFKEQ. Trimming left V 0 bases short and J 11 bases short, with 25 bases between. CDR3 DNA: TGTGCCAGCAGCCAAGATCTAAGGGCTAGCTCCTACAATGAGCAGTACTTC. This gives the protein CASSQDLRASSYNEQYF.

On this clonotype itself: A read error may account for a junction end that differs from germline. As DNA, the CDR3 is TGCGCCAGCGGCTTACACCCTGACGGAGGCTATGGCTACACCTTC. Translation: CASGLHPDGGYGYTF. The rearrangement joins TRBV5-1 to TRBJ1-2, with D uncertain. The V gene's germline CDR1 is SGHRS and CDR2 YFSETQ. The length of the CDR3 is 15 residues.

This clonotype was detected a few times. The chain uses TRBV16 and TRBJ1-1; 7 nucleotides agree with TRBD1. The length of the CDR3 is 14 residues. CDR1 KGHSY and CDR2 FQNENV come from the germline V gene. J was trimmed by 4 bases and V by 0 bases; bases with no gene match: 2. CDR3 sequence (DNA): TGTGCCAGCAGCCAATCATCAGGGGGCACTGAAGCTTTCTTT. Protein: CASSQSSGGTEAFF.

A remark on this clonotype: One end of the junction varies from germline; a read error may be responsible. The rearrangement joins TRBV12-3 or TRBV12-4 to TRBJ2-1; TRBD1 agrees at 11 bases. The CDR3 contains 18 residues. In DNA form, the CDR3 reads TGTGCCCGCAGTTCCTCAACCTGGACAGGGGGCTTTACAGATGAGCAGTTCTTC. This translates into CARSSSTWTGGFTDEQFF.

This clonotype was detected only a few times. The rearrangement uses TRBV6-5 and TRBJ2-5, with D hard to call. CDR1 and CDR2 (germline): MNHEY, SVGAGI. Trimming left V 4 bases short and J 0 bases short, with 12 bases between. This CDR3 spans 15 amino acids. CDR3 sequence (DNA): TGTGCCAGCAGTTCGCTACCTCCGTACCAAGAGACCCAGTACTTC. It is translated as CASSSLPPYQETQYF.

Worth noting for this clonotype: One base away lies a much larger clone, so this may be a sequencing read error. The chain employs TRBV20-1 and TRBJ2-4; no firm D call. Germline CDR1 DFQATT, CDR2 SNEGSKA (reference sequence). Trimming removed 4 bases at V and 4 bases at J, with 14 bases between. CDR3 size: 14 residues. CDR3 coding DNA: TGCAGTGCTACAAAAGCGAGGAATAAAAACATTCAGTACTTC. This codes for CSATKARNKNIQYF.

V and J are TRBV7-2 and TRBJ2-7, with D unresolved. The DNA end is more similar to TRBJ2-5, so the J call may be wrong. The CDR3 loop spans 16 amino acids. Germline V gene sequence: CDR1 SGHTA, CDR2 FQGNSA. The CDR3 spells CASSTSWGRSYETQYF. The CDR3 coding sequence is TGTGCCAGCAGCACAAGCTGGGGAAGGTCTTATGAGACCCAGTACTTC.

This clonotype occurred a few times. The chain links TRBV5-1 to TRBJ2-3; 8 nucleotides line up with TRBD2. Germline CDR1 and CDR2: SGHRS and YFSETQ. The CDR3 covers 16 residues. Trimming took 0 bases from V and 5 from J; bases not matched to a gene: 8. The CDR3 region has the DNA TGCGCCAGCAGCTTGGCTTCCCGGGGGGGCAGAGATACGCAGTATTTT. Translation gives CASSLASRGGRDTQYF.

This clonotype was seen a few times. This chain links TRBV9 with TRBJ1-1; the match to TRBD1 covers 7 bases. V lost 0 bases, J lost 1 base, and 3 bases stayed unmatched. The CDR3 is made up of 15 amino acids. Germline V CDR1 and CDR2: SGDLS, YYNGEE. The CDR3 bases are TGTGCCAGCAGCGTAGCAGGGGGGGCGAACACTGAAGCTTTCTTT. Translation: CASSVAGGANTEAFF.

The chain combines TRBV6-6 with TRBJ1-2; no clear D. The CDR3 runs to 11 residues. With 9 bases removed from V and 2 bases from J, the gap between germline ends came to 7 bases. Germline V gene lookup returns CDR1 MNHNY and CDR2 SVGAGI (reference sequence). CDR3 sequence: CASHYNYGYTF. The CDR3 region has the DNA TGTGCCAGTCATTACAACTATGGCTACACCTTC.

The chain is built from TRBV20-1 and TRBJ1-1; D uncertain. Deletions cut 0 bases from V and 6 bases from J, with 11 bases between. The CDR3 totals 13 residues. The germline V gene encodes CDR1 DFQATT and CDR2 SNEGSKA (reference sequence). The CDR3 DNA is TGCAGTGCTAGAGATTCCCGTGTCGCTGAAGCTTTCTTT. Its protein product is CSARDSRVAEAFF.

The chain carries TRBV20-1 and TRBJ2-7, with 8 bases that match TRBD2. The length of the CDR3 is 16 residues. Germline CDR1 reads DFQATT; CDR2 reads SNEGSKA (reference sequence). V shed 2 bases and J 6 bases; nucleotides not matched to a gene: 15. The CDR3 here is CSARSFTGGLRVEQYF. The CDR3 nucleotides read TGCAGTGCTAGATCATTCACGGGGGGGTTAAGGGTCGAGCAGTACTTC.